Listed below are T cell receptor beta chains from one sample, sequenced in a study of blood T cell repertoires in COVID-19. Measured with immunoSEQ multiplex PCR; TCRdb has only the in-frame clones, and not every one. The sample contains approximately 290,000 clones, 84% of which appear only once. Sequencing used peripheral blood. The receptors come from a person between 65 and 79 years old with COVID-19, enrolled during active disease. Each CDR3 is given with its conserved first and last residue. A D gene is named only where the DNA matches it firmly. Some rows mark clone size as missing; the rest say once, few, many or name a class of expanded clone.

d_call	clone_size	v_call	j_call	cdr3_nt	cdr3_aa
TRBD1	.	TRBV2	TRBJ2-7	TGTGCCAGCAGCGAGGACAGGACCTACGAGCAGTACTTC	CASSEDRTYEQYF
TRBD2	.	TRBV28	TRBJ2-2	TGTGCCAGCCGGACTAGCGGGGGGAACACCGGGGAGCTGTTTTTT	CASRTSGGNTGELFF
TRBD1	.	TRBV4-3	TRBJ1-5	TGCGCCAGCAGCCAAAATTTACAGGGGGTGGTCCAGCCCCAGCATTTT	CASSQNLQGVVQPQHF
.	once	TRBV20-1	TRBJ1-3	TGCAGTGCTAGTAGCGGAAACACCATATATTTT	CSASSGNTIYF
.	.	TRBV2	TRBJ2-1	TGTGCCAGCAGTGGGGCAGGGAATGAGCAGTTCTTC	CASSGAGNEQFF
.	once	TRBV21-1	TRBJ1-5	TGTGCCAGCAGCAAAGGGACAGCCCTCTTAGGCAATCAGCCCCAGCATTTT	CASSKGTALLGNQPQHF
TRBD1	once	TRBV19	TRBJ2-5	TGTGCCAGTAGTATAGGTGGGACAGCACTGGAGACCCAGTACTTC	CASSIGGTALETQYF
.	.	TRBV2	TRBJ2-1	TGTGCCAGCAGTGAAGAGTGGCTAGCCACCTACAATGAGCAGTTCTTC	CASSEEWLATYNEQFF
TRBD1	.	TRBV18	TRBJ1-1	TGTGCCAGCACCAACCACCAATCAGGACAGGGGATCGGCACTGAAGCTTTCTTT	CASTNHQSGQGIGTEAFF
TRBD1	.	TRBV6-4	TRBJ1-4	TGTGCCAGCAGGGCCACCGACAGGGGGGGGAATGAAAAACTGTTTTTT	CASRATDRGGNEKLFF
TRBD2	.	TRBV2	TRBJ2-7	TGTGCCAGCACCAAAGGGACTAGCGCCTATAGGTCCTACGAGCAGTACTTC	CASTKGTSAYRSYEQYF
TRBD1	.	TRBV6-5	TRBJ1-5	TGTGCCAGCAGAGGGACAGGGCAACAGCCCCAGCATTTT	CASRGTGQQPQHF
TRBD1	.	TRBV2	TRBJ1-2	TGTGCCAGCAGTAGACCCGGACAGGGGGCCAGATCCTCCTCCAACTATGGCTACACCTTC	CASSRPGQGARSSSNYGYTF
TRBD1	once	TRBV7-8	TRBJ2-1	TGTGCCAGCAGCTCCCGGGACAGGGGGATCAATGAGCAGTTCTTC	CASSSRDRGINEQFF
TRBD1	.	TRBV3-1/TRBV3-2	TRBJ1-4	TGTGCCAGCAGCCTCCAATTACCCGGGACAGGGAGCGAAAAACTGTTTTTT	CASSLQLPGTGSEKLFF
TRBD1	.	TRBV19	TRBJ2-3	TGTGCCAGTAGTAAATGGACAGGGGGGGAAGATACGCAGTATTTT	CASSKWTGGEDTQYF
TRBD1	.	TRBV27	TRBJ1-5	TGTGCCAGCGGCCTGGGGACAGCTCAAACCCTTCCCCAGCATTTT	CASGLGTAQTLPQHF
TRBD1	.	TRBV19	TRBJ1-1	TGTGCCAGTAACAGGGGCATGAACACTGAAGCTTTCTTT	CASNRGMNTEAFF